These 6 T cell receptor beta chains share one sample of origin, sequenced in a study of esophageal squamous cell carcinoma under preoperative chemotherapy. Time point of the sample: after preoperative PTX-NDP chemotherapy. MiXCR was run by TCRdb on the PCR reads, yielding one entry per CDR3 protein. The sample has under 20,000 distinct CDR3 sequences; about 43% are singletons. The sample here was taken from a patient given preoperative chemotherapy. Every receptor here comes from a human donor with esophageal squamous cell carcinoma. The donor label of this sample is uncertain.

The CDR3 DNA follows: TGTGCCAGCAGTTTAGTGGCCCCAGGGAGCGAGCAGTACTTC. It is translated as CASSLVAPGSEQYF. The chain combines TRBV12-3 or TRBV12-4 with TRBJ2-5; D may correspond to TRBD1 or TRBD2 (5 bases each). The J call is in doubt because the DNA end fits TRBJ2-7 better. The CDR3 spans 14 residues.

The chain combines TRBV7-8 with TRBJ2-5; weak D call: TRBD2 (5 bases). Germline values: CDR1 SGHVS, CDR2 FQNEAQ. The V end was cut by 5 bases, the J end by 5 bases, with 9 bases between. The CDR3 contains 12 residues. For the CDR3, the DNA is TGTGCCAGCAGCGGAACGGGGGAGACCCAGTACTTC. Protein product: CASSGTGETQYF. The full variable domain, completed using reference TRBV7-8 and TRBJ2-5, is GAGVSQSPRYKVAKRGQDVALRCDPISGHVSLFWYQQALGQGPEFLTYFQNEAQLDKSGLPSDRFFAERPEGSVSTLKIQRTQQEDSAVYLCASSGTGETQYFGPGTRLLVL.

This clonotype appeared many times. V is TRBV6-1 and J is TRBJ1-6, with 8 bases matching TRBD1. Germline V gene lookup returns CDR1 MNHNS and CDR2 SASEGT. The CDR3 has 15 amino acids. Trimming at V came to 6 bases and at J to 5 bases, leaving 6 bases not matched to a gene. The CDR3 coding sequence is TGTGCCAGCAGGGATGGGACAGGTGATAATTCACCCCTCCACTTT. Protein: CASRDGTGDNSPLHF.

This clonotype was found a few times. The gene calls are TRBV10-1 and TRBJ2-3; D is undetermined. CDR1 WNHNN and CDR2 SYGVQD come from the germline V gene (reference sequence). The CDR3 is made up of 11 amino acids. The V end lost 5 bases, the J end lost 4 bases, and 4 bases lay between the germline ends. The CDR3 region is CASSLADTQYF. The CDR3 nucleotides are TGCGCCAGCAGTTTAGCAGATACGCAGTATTTT.

Regarding this clonotype: Relative to the germline gene, one junction end is altered; a read error may explain this. The chain's CDR3 is CASSLAGGRAKNTQYF. In DNA, the CDR3 is TGTGCCAGCAGCTTAGCGGGGGGGCGAGCCAAAAACACTCAGTATTTC. The rearrangement uses TRBV7-2 and TRBJ2-3; a weak D match, TRBD2 (7 bases). There are 16 residues in the CDR3. Per the germline V gene, CDR1 is SGHTA and CDR2 is FQGNSA.

The chain uses TRBV27 and TRBJ2-5, with 7 bases identical to TRBD2. The tail of the sequence fits TRBJ2-7 better, so the J call may be wrong. Germline V gives CDR1 MNHEY, CDR2 SMNVEV (reference sequence). This CDR3 comprises 12 residues. In DNA, the CDR3 is TGTGCCACTAAGAGCGGGAACTACGAGCAGTACTTC. Its translation is CATKSGNYEQYF.